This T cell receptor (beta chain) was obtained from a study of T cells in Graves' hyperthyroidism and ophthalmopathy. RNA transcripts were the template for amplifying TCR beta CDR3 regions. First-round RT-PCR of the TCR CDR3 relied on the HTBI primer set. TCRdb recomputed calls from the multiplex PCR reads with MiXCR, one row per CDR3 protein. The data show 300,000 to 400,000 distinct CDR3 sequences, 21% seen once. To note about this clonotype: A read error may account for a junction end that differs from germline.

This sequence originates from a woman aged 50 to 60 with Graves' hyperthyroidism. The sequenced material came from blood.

The CDR3 here is CATSRDMGGAYSYTF. Here the CDR3 DNA reads TGTGCCACCAGCAGAGATATGGGGGGGGCCTATAGCTACACCTTC. V usage is TRBV15 and J usage is TRBJ1-2, with D possibly matching TRBD1 (6 bases). The length of the CDR3 is 15 residues. From germline, CDR1 is LNHNV and CDR2 YYDKDF (reference sequence). Filled out from reference TRBV15 and TRBJ1-2, the complete variable domain reads DAMVIQNPRYQVTQFGKPVTLSCSQTLNHNVMYWYQQKSSQAPKLLFHYYDKDFNNEADTPDNFQSRRPNTSFCFLDIRSPGLGDTAMYLCATSRDMGGAYSYTFGSGTRLTVV.